Listed here are 24 T cell receptor beta chains from one sample, sequenced in a study of tumor-infiltrating lymphocytes in primary liver carcinoma. The researchers produced TCR beta cDNA from approximately 460 ng total RNA with a constant-region primer. Employing slightly modified ARM-PCR, three nested multiplex PCR rounds were run, and these gave rise to the TCR beta libraries. The two initial PCR rounds, approximately 10 cycles each, used TRBV1-TRBV30 forward and C-beta reverse primers. TCRdb redid the calling of the multiplex PCR reads with MiXCR, one entry per CDR3 protein. The data hold some 180,000 distinct CDR3 sequences, with about 60% observed a single time. Germline DNA was also extracted, with blood RNA taken from unsorted whole blood. Sequencing used peripheral blood. The receptors were sampled from a man aged 35 to 55 with primary liver carcinoma and hepatitis B virus infection.

Details on this clonotype: The junction differs from germline at one of its ends, possibly a read error. The chain combines TRBV11-1 with TRBJ1-2, with 8 bases lining up with TRBD1. The V gene's germline CDR1 is SGHAT and CDR2 FQDESV (reference sequence). The CDR3 contains 14 residues. CDR3 loop: CANSLGQDDYGYTF. CDR3 nucleotides: TGTGCCAACAGCTTGGGACAGGACGACTATGGCTACACCTTC. Combining the CDR3 with reference TRBV11-1 and TRBJ1-2 gives the whole variable domain EAEVAQSPRYKITEKSQAVAFWCDPISGHATLYWYRQILGQGPELLVQFQDESVVDDSQLPKDRFSAERLKGVDSTLKIQPAELGDSAMYLCANSLGQDDYGYTFGSGTRLTVV.

This clonotype appeared once. A much larger clone is a single base away; this may be a read error. The J gene is TRBJ1-1, the V gene TRBV29-1; D gene uncertain. V lost 7 bases and J 3 bases, leaving 15 bases between the germline ends. Germline V gene sequence: CDR1 SQVTM, CDR2 ANQGSEA. CDR3 length: 13 amino acids. The CDR3 DNA is TGCAGCGCAAAATGGGCGCGGGACACTGAAGCTTTCTTT. This codes for CSAKWARDTEAFF. The full variable domain, its missing parts supplied by reference TRBV29-1 and TRBJ1-1, is SAVISQKPSRDICQRGTSLTIQCQVDSQVTMMFWYRQQPGQSLTLIATANQGSEATYESGFVIDKFPISRPNLTFSTLTVSNMSPEDSSIYLCSAKWARDTEAFFGQGTRLTVV.

Written as DNA, the CDR3 is TGTGCCAGCAGCCCCCTAGAGTTGAGCTCCTACGAGCAGTACTTC. Its protein is CASSPLELSSYEQYF. The J gene is TRBJ2-7, the V gene TRBV11-2, with D uncertain. The CDR3 is 15 residues long. The V gene lost 5 bases and the J gene lost 0 bases, with 14 bases spanning the gap. Germline V gene sequence: CDR1 SGHAT, CDR2 FQNNGV.

Of note for this clonotype: One base away lies a much larger clone, so this may be a sequencing read error. This sequence joins TRBV11-2 and TRBJ2-3; TRBD1 aligns across 10 bases. Germline lookup yields CDR1 SGHAT and CDR2 FQNNGV. The CDR3 sequence is 16 residues long. The CDR3 DNA is TGTGCCGGCAGCCCGGGGACAGGGGAACAGGACGATACGCAGTATTTT. It yields the protein CAGSPGTGEQDDTQYF.

The V gene is TRBV11-2, the J gene TRBJ2-3; possible D gene TRBD2, 6 bases. The CDR3 covers 12 residues. Per germline, CDR1 SGHAT and CDR2 FQNNGV. Trimming took 8 bases from V and 15 from J, leaving 21 bases between them. The CDR3 DNA is TGTGCCAGCTGCCTGACTAGAGGGAAAGGATATTTT. Protein: CASCLTRGKGYF. The complete variable domain, with remaining parts taken from reference TRBV11-2 and TRBJ2-3, reads EAGVAQSPRYKIIEKRQSVAFWCNPISGHATLYWYQQILGQGPKLLIQFQNNGVVDDSQLPKDRFSAERLKGVDSTLKIQPAKLEDSAVYLCASCLTRGKGYFGPGTRLTVL.

This clonotype came up a few times. This may come from a read error, since a much larger clone is one base off. J is TRBJ2-7 and V is TRBV11-2; a weak D match, TRBD2 (5 bases). CDR1 is SGHAT and CDR2 is FQNNGV in the germline V gene. This CDR3 is 17 amino acids long. V was clipped by 0 bases and J by 3 bases, with 18 bases between them. The CDR3 sequence is CASSLDSSGWRSYEQYF. As DNA, the CDR3 is TGTGCCAGCAGCTTAGATAGCTCGGGTTGGAGGAGCTACGAGCAGTACTTC.

A few counts support this clonotype. This chain links TRBV6-5 with TRBJ2-6; 8 positions match TRBD1. The CDR3 length is 16 residues. Looked up from germline, CDR1 is MNHEY and CDR2 is SVGAGI. The CDR3 DNA reads as TGTGAACCCCCCGGGACAGGTTGCTCTGGGGCCAACGTCCTGACTTTC. As protein: CEPPGTGCSGANVLTF.

The V and J genes are TRBV7-9 and TRBJ2-1, with D maybe TRBD1 (5 bases). The CDR3 loop spans 15 amino acids. The germline CDR1 and CDR2 sequences are SEHNR and FQNEAQ (reference sequence). V gave up 1 base and J gave up 4 bases, with 11 bases separating them. CDR3 in amino acids: CASSLGQGRYNEQFF. CDR3 nucleotide sequence: TGTGCCAGCAGCTTAGGTCAGGGCCGGTACAATGAGCAGTTCTTC.

The CDR3 coding sequence is TGTGCCAGCAGCCAGAGGGCCGGCACTGAAGCTTTCTTT. Translation: CASSQRAGTEAFF. J is TRBJ1-1 and V is TRBV7-9, with D hard to call. The V and J ends lost 5 bases and 4 bases respectively, with 11 bases between them. The CDR3 has 13 amino acids. The germline gives CDR1 SEHNR, CDR2 FQNEAQ (reference sequence).

Concerning this clonotype itself: The CDR3 carries no conserved terminal phenylalanine or tryptophan, so it likely arises from a read error. V gene TRBV11-2 combines with J gene TRBJ2-3; D gene ambiguous. CDR3 length: 15 residues. V lost 4 bases, J lost 0 bases, and 11 bases lay in between. Germline CDR1 SGHAT, CDR2 FQNNGV. The CDR3 region has the DNA TGTGCCAGCAGCTCAAGATTGATCAGCACAGATACGCAGTATTAT. Protein: CASSSRLISTDTQYY.

Worth noting for this clonotype: At one end the junction does not follow the germline gene, possibly because of a read error. This chain joins TRBV5-1 and TRBJ2-5, with D possibly called TRBD1 or TRBD2 (5 bases each). Per germline, CDR1 SGHRS and CDR2 YFSETQ. The CDR3 has 13 residues. The CDR3 DNA reads TGCGCCAACAGCCGATCGGGACCTCAGACCCAGTACTTC. Its protein is CANSRSGPQTQYF.

The sample holds a few counts of this clonotype. V gene TRBV6-1 combines with J gene TRBJ2-1; D ambiguous. Germline assignment: CDR1 MNHNS and CDR2 SASEGT. This CDR3 spans 13 amino acids. V lost 3 bases and J lost 7, with 10 bases in between. This chain's CDR3 is CASSDVPENEQFF. CDR3 coding DNA: TGTGCCAGCAGTGACGTCCCGGAAAATGAGCAGTTCTTC.

This clonotype was seen repeatedly, ten times or more. The chain carries TRBV12-3 or TRBV12-4 and TRBJ2-7; 9 nucleotides align to TRBD2. CDR3 size: 13 residues. Losses at the gene ends were 5 bases for V and 3 bases for J; bases not matched to a gene: 2. The CDR3 DNA reads as TGTGCCAGCAGTGAGACTAGCGGCTACGAGCAGTACTTC. This sequence encodes CASSETSGYEQYF.

The rearrangement joins TRBV29-1 to TRBJ2-1; TRBD2 is a possible D gene (7 bases). The CDR3 sequence is 14 residues long. Germline values: CDR1 SQVTM, CDR2 ANQGSEA. V lost 6 bases and J lost 6, with 18 bases in between. The chain's CDR3 is CSVAWGGGLNEQFF. The CDR3 coding sequence is TGCAGCGTCGCGTGGGGGGGGGGGCTCAATGAGCAGTTCTTC.

This clonotype occurred a few times. The chain is built from TRBV6-5 and TRBJ2-7; D not resolved. The CDR3 extends over 13 amino acids. Per germline, CDR1 MNHEY and CDR2 SVGAGI. V lost 2 bases and J 6 bases, leaving 11 bases between the germline ends. CDR3 sequence reads: CASSYGPLGEQYF. In DNA form, the CDR3 reads TGTGCCAGCAGTTACGGCCCGCTCGGCGAGCAGTACTTC.

Concerning this clonotype: A much larger clone is a single base away; this may be a read error. This sequence joins TRBV6-1 and TRBJ2-1; D gene ambiguous. CDR1 and CDR2 from the germline V gene are MNHNS and SASEGT. The CDR3 length is 13 residues. V lost 1 base to trimming and J lost 8 bases, with 9 bases between them. The CDR3 reads CASSEVPLDEQFF. The CDR3 DNA sequence: TGTGCCAGCAGTGAAGTTCCCCTCGATGAGCAGTTCTTC.

V is TRBV6-5 and J is TRBJ2-5; D ambiguous. CDR3 size: 14 residues. Per germline, CDR1 MNHEY and CDR2 SVGAGI. V was clipped by 7 bases and J by 1 base, with 13 bases between them. The CDR3 nucleotides read TGTGCCAGCATGCTATCTAGGAGCCAAGAGACCCAGTACTTC. Translation: CASMLSRSQETQYF.

This clonotype showed up just once. J is TRBJ2-3 and V is TRBV29-1, with 15 bases lining up with TRBD2. With V trimmed by 7 bases and J by 4 bases, 9 bases remained unmatched. Germline V lookup: CDR1 SQVTM, CDR2 ANQGSEA. The CDR3 covers 16 residues. Here the CDR3 DNA reads TGCAGCGCCGTGGGACTAGCGGGAGGTCCCTCAGATACGCAGTATTTT. Translation: CSAVGLAGGPSDTQYF.

Concerning this clonotype itself: This is likely a read error, given that the CDR3 carries no conserved phenylalanine or tryptophan at its end. The V gene is TRBV11-3, the J gene TRBJ2-7, with TRBD2 matching 7 bases. Unmatched junction bases numbered 5, after V lost 5 bases and J lost 1 base. CDR1 and CDR2 from the germline V gene are SGHNT and YENEEA. This CDR3 has 14 residues. In nucleotides, the CDR3 is TGTGCCAGCAGCCCGGGACTAACATCCTACGAGCAGTACCTC. Translation gives CASSPGLTSYEQYL.

This clonotype has a handful of counts. The chain is built from TRBV5-1 and TRBJ2-5, with a tentative D call TRBD2 (6 bases). This CDR3 region has 16 residues. Looked up from germline, CDR1 is SGHRS and CDR2 is YFSETQ. Trimming removed 2 bases at V and 3 bases at J, with 17 bases between. The CDR3 nucleotides are TGCGCCAGCAGCTTAACTCGTGTCTCGGGGGAAGAGACCCAGTACTTC. Its translation is CASSLTRVSGEETQYF.

To note about this clonotype: This clone may be a read error of a much larger clone one base away. CDR3 in amino acids: CSVGGFTDKQYF. The CDR3 DNA is TGCAGCGTTGGGGGATTCACAGATAAGCAGTATTTT. The chain carries TRBV29-1 and TRBJ2-3; D is unclear. Germline values: CDR1 SQVTM, CDR2 ANQGSEA. CDR3 length equals 12 residues.

The chain uses TRBV7-9 and TRBJ2-5; no definite D call. Germline V gene sequence: CDR1 SEHNR, CDR2 FQNEAQ (reference sequence). Trimming stripped 4 bases from V and 5 bases from J, with 17 bases between. The CDR3 totals 15 residues. CDR3 in amino acids: CASSSLPVFHETQYF. CDR3 sequence (DNA): TGTGCCAGCAGCTCACTCCCGGTGTTCCATGAGACCCAGTACTTC. The full variable domain, in which reference TRBV7-9 and TRBJ2-5 provide the parts outside the CDR3, is DTGVSQNPRHKITKRGQNVTFRCDPISEHNRLYWYRQTLGQGPEFLTYFQNEAQLEKSRLLSDRFSAERPKGSFSTLEIQRTEQGDSAMYLCASSSLPVFHETQYFGPGTRLLVL.

The chain recombines TRBV13 with TRBJ2-5; D is unresolved. Trimming stripped 8 bases from V and 5 bases from J, with 15 bases between. The germline CDR1 and CDR2 sequences are PRHDT and FYEKMQ (reference sequence). CDR3 length: 13 amino acids. CDR3 residues: CASGSGLGETQYF. The CDR3 DNA follows: TGTGCCAGCGGCTCCGGGCTCGGGGAGACCCAGTACTTC.

In regard to this clonotype: A read error may explain this, as a much larger clone is one base away. V usage is TRBV11-2 and J usage is TRBJ2-7; 10 nucleotides match TRBD2. V dropped 7 bases and J dropped 5; count of bases not matched to a gene: 5. The CDR3 is made up of 13 amino acids. Per the germline V gene, CDR1 is SGHAT and CDR2 is FQNNGV. The CDR3 sequence: CASIRGLADEQYF. Here the CDR3 DNA reads TGTGCCAGCATCAGAGGACTAGCGGACGAGCAGTACTTC.